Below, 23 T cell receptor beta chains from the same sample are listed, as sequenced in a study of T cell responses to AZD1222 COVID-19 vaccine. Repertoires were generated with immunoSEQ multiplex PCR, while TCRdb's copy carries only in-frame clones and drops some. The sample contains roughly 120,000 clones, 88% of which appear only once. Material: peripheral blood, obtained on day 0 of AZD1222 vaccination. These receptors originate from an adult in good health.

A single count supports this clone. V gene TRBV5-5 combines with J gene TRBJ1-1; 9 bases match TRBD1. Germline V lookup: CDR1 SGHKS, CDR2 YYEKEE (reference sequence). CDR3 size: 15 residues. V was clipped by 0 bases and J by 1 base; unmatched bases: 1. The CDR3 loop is CASSLEGQGNTEAFF. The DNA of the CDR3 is TGTGCCAGCAGCTTGGAGGGACAGGGGAACACTGAAGCTTTCTTT. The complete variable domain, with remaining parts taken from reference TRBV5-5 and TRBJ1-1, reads DAGVTQSPTHLIKTRGQQVTLRCSPISGHKSVSWYQQVLGQGPQFIFQYYEKEERGRGNFPDRFSARQFPNYSSELNVNALLLGDSALYLCASSLEGQGNTEAFFGQGTRLTVV.

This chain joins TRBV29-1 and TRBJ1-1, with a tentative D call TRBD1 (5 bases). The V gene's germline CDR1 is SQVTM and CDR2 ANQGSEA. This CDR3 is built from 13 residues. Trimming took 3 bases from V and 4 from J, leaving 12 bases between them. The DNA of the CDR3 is TGCAGCGTTGAGGGGCAGGGCGGCACTGAAGCTTTCTTT. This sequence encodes CSVEGQGGTEAFF.

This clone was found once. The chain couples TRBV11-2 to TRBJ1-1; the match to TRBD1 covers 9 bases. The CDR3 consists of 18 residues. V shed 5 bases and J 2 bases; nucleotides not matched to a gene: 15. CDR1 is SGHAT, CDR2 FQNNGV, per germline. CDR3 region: CASSHPYGWTGDNTEAFF. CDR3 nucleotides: TGTGCCAGCAGCCACCCCTACGGCTGGACAGGGGATAACACTGAAGCTTTCTTT.

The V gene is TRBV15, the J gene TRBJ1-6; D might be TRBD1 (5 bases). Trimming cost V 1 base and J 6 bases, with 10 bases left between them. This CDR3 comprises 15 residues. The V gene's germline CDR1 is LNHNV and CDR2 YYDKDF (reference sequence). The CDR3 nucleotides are TGTGCCACCAGCAGAGTTGGACAACCTAATTCACCCCTCCACTTT. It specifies CATSRVGQPNSPLHF.

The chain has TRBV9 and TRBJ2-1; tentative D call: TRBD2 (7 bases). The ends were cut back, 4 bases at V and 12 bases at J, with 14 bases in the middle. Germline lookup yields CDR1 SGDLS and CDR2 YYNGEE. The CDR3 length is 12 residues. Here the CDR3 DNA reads TGTGCCAGCAGCTACCCGGGGGGCAGGCAGTTCTTC. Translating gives CASSYPGGRQFF. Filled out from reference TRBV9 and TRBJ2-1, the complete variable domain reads DSGVTQTPKHLITATGQRVTLRCSPRSGDLSVYWYQQSLDQGLQFLIQYYNGEERAKGNILERFSAQQFPDLHSELNLSSLELGDSALYFCASSYPGGRQFFGPGTRLTVL.

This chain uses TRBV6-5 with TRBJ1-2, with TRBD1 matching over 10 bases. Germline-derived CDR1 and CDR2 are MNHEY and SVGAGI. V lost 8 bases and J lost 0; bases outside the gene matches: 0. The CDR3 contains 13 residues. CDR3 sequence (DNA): TGTGCCAGCGGACAGGGGGCTAACTATGGCTACACCTTC. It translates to CASGQGANYGYTF.

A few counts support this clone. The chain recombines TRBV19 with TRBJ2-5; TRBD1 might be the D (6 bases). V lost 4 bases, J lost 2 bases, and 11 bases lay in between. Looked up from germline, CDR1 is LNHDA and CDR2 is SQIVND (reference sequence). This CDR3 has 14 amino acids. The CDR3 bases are TGTGCCAGTAGTACCTACCAGGGGCAAGAGACCCAGTACTTC. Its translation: CASSTYQGQETQYF.

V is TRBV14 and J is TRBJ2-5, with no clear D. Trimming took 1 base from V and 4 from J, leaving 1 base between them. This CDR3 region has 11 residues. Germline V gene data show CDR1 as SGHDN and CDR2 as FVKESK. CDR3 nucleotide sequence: TGTGCCAGCAGCCAAGCAGAGACCCAGTACTTC. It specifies CASSQAETQYF.

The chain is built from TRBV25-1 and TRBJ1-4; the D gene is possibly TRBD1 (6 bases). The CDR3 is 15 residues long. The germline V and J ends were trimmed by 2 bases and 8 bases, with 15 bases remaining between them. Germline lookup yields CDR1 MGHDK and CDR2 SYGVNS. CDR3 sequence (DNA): TGTGCCAGCAGTGAACCACAGGGAGACGGGGAAAAACTGTTTTTT. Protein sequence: CASSEPQGDGEKLFF.

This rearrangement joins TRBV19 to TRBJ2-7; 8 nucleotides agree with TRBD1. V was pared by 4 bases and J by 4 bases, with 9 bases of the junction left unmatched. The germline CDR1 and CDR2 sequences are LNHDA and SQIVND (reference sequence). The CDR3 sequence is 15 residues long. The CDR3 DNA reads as TGTGCCAGTAGTACTCGGGACAGGTGGAATTACGAGCAGTACTTC. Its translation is CASSTRDRWNYEQYF.

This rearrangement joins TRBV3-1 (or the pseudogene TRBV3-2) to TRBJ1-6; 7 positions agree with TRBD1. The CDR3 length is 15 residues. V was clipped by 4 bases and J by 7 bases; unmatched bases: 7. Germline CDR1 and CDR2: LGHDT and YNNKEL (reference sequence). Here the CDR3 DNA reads TGTGCCAGCAGCCGACGGGGACAGTTAAATTCACCCCTCCACTTT. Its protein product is CASSRRGQLNSPLHF.

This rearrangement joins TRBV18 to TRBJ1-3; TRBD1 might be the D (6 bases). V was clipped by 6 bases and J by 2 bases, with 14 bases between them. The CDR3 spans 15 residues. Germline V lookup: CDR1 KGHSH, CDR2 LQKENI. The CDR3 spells CASSSYTGPGNTIYF. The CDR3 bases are TGTGCCAGCTCGTCCTATACAGGGCCTGGAAACACCATATATTTT. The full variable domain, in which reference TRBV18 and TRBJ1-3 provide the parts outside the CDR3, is NAGVMQNPRHLVRRRGQEARLRCSPMKGHSHVYWYRQLPEEGLKFMVYLQKENIIDESGMPKERFSAEFPKEGPSILRIQQVVRGDSAAYFCASSSYTGPGNTIYFGEGSWLTVV.

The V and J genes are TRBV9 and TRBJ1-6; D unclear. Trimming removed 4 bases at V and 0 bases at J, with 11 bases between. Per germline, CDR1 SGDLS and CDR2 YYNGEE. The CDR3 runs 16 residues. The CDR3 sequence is CASSPSPGSYNSPLHF. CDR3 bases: TGTGCCAGCAGCCCATCCCCCGGCTCCTATAATTCACCCCTCCACTTT.

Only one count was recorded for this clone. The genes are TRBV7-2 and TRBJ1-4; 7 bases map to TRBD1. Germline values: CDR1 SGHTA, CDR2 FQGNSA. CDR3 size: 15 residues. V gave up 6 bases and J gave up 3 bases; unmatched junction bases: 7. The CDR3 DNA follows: TGTGCCAGCAGTGTACAGGGGTTGGCTAATGAAAAACTGTTTTTT. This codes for CASSVQGLANEKLFF.

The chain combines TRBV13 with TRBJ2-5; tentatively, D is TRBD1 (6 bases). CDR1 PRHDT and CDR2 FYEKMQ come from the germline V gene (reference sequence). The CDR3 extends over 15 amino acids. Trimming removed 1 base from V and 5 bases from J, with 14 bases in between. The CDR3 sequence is CASSLEPQGPETQYF. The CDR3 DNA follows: TGTGCCAGCAGCTTAGAACCACAGGGTCCCGAGACCCAGTACTTC.

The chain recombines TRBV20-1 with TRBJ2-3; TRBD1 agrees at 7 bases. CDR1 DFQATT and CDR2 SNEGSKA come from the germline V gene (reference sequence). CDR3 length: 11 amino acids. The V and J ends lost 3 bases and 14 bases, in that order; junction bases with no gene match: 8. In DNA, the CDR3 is TGCAGTGCTAGCCGGGACAGCCCCGCGTATTTT. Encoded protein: CSASRDSPAYF.

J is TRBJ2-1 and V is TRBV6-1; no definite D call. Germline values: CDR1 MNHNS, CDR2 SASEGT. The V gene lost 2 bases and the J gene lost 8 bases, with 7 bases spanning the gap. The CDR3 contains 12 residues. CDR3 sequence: CASSEWVDEQFF. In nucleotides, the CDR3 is TGTGCCAGCAGTGAATGGGTGGATGAGCAGTTCTTC.

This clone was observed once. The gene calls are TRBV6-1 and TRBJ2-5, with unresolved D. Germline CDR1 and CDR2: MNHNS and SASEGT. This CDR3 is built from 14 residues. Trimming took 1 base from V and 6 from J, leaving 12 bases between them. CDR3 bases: TGTGCCAGCAGTGAAGAGGTCCGTGCAAAGACCCAGTACTTC. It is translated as CASSEEVRAKTQYF.

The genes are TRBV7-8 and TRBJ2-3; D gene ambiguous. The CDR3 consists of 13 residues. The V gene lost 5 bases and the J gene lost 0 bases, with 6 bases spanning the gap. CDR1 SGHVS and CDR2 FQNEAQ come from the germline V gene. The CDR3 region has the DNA TGTGCCAGCAGCGCTACTAGCACAGATACGCAGTATTTT. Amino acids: CASSATSTDTQYF. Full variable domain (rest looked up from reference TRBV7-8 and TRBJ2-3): GAGVSQSPRYKVAKRGQDVALRCDPISGHVSLFWYQQALGQGPEFLTYFQNEAQLDKSGLPSDRFFAERPEGSVSTLKIQRTQQEDSAVYLCASSATSTDTQYFGPGTRLTVL.

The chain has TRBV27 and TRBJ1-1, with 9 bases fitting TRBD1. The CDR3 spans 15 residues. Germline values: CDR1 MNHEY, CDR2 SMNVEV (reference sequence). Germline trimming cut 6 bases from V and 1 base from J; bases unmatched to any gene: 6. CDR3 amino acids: CASSYGQGWNTEAFF. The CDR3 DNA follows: TGTGCCAGCAGCTACGGACAGGGGTGGAACACTGAAGCTTTCTTT.

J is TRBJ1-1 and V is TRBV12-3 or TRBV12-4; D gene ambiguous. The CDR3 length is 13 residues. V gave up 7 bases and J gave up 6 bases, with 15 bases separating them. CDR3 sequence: CASTLGKVAEAFF. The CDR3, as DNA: TGTGCCAGCACCCTGGGCAAAGTAGCTGAAGCTTTCTTT.

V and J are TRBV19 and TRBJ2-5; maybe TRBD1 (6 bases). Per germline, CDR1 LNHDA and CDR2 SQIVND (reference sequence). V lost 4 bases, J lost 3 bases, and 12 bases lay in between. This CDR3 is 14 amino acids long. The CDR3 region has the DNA TGTGCCAGTAGTAGGGACAACCCGAAAGAGACCCAGTACTTC. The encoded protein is CASSRDNPKETQYF.

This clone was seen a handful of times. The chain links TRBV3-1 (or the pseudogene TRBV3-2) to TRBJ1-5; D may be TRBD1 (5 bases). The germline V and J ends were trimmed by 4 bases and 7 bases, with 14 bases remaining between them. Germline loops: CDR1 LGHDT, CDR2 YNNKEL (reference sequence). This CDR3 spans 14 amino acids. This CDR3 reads CASSRTRGSQPQHF. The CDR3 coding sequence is TGTGCCAGCAGCCGGACTAGGGGTAGCCAGCCCCAGCATTTT.